This T cell receptor (beta chain) was sequenced during a study of blood T cell repertoires in COVID-19. Study-wide context: The samples span acute and convalescent COVID-19 from the United States, Italy and Spain. PBMCs, B-cell-depleted T cells, or T cells provided the cDNA or gDNA that made up the material.

Original handling: How many nucleated cells were present was estimated from reference gene primer amplification. Clones were read by immunoSEQ multiplex PCR, and TCRdb kept only the in-frame ones, dropping some. The V and J calls and clone size were taken over from that table, and D and trimming were inferred from the DNA. This table has some 150,000 clones, 84% appearing once. The clonotype originates from a man aged 65 to 85 with acute or convalescent COVID-19. Sequencing was performed on peripheral blood.

CDR3 nucleotides: TGTGCCAGCAGCCAAGAATCTGTCAGGATGGGGCCGAACACTGAAGCTTTCTTT. Encoded protein: CASSQESVRMGPNTEAFF. The V and J genes are TRBV3-1 (or the pseudogene TRBV3-2) and TRBJ1-1; D perhaps matches TRBD1 (5 bases). Germline V CDR1 and CDR2: LGHDT, YNNKEL (reference sequence). This CDR3 spans 18 amino acids. V gave up 0 bases and J gave up 1 base, with 18 bases separating them.